The 21 T cell receptor beta chains below all came from one sample that was sequenced in a study of blood T cell repertoires in COVID-19. Libraries were prepared by immunoSEQ multiplex PCR; TCRdb keeps only in-frame clonotypes and omits some of them. Of some 190,000 clones in the sample, roughly 81% are singletons; the top ten hold 4.5% to 6%. Source material: peripheral blood. These receptors were collected from a woman aged 70-85 years with active or convalescent COVID-19.

The rearrangement links TRBV19 to TRBJ1-5, with 8 nucleotides matching TRBD1. The CDR3 consists of 16 residues. J was trimmed by 0 bases and V by 5 bases; bases with no gene match: 6. Germline loops: CDR1 LNHDA, CDR2 SQIVND (reference sequence). Here the CDR3 reads CASSWTGRNSNQPQHF. The CDR3 coding sequence is TGTGCCAGTAGTTGGACAGGGAGAAATAGCAATCAGCCCCAGCATTTT.

This rearrangement joins TRBV5-1 to TRBJ1-1, with TRBD1 matching over 9 bases. The germline V gene has CDR1 SGHRS and CDR2 YFSETQ. CDR3 length: 16 amino acids. J lost 1 base, V lost 0 bases, and 4 bases had no gene match. The CDR3 sequence: CASSLGDREQNTEAFF. In DNA, the CDR3 is TGCGCCAGCAGCTTGGGGGACAGGGAACAGAACACTGAAGCTTTCTTT.

Here the CDR3 reads CASSEYEGGVRNEQFF. CDR3 bases: TGTGCCAGCAGTGAATACGAGGGAGGGGTTAGGAATGAGCAGTTCTTC. The chain links TRBV6-1 to TRBJ2-1, with 7 positions matching TRBD2. V gave up 2 bases and J gave up 7 bases; unmatched junction bases: 11. CDR3 length: 16 amino acids. Germline CDR1 MNHNS, CDR2 SASEGT.

This chain links TRBV5-4 with TRBJ2-2, with 8 positions matching TRBD2. The CDR3 contains 16 residues. The V gene's germline CDR1 is SGHNT and CDR2 YYREEE (reference sequence). Germline trimming cut 5 bases from V and 3 bases from J; bases unmatched to any gene: 9. As DNA, the CDR3 is TGTGCCAGCAGGAGTTTACGGGAGGGCGACACCGGGGAGCTGTTTTTT. It specifies CASRSLREGDTGELFF. Filled out from reference TRBV5-4 and TRBJ2-2, the complete variable domain reads ETGVTQSPTHLIKTRGQQVTLRCSSQSGHNTVSWYQQALGQGPQFIFQYYREEENGRGNFPPRFSGLQFPNYSSELNVNALELDDSALYLCASRSLREGDTGELFFGEGSRLTVL.

This chain links TRBV10-2 with TRBJ2-3, with D uncertain. This CDR3 is 11 amino acids long. Looked up from germline, CDR1 is WSHSY and CDR2 is SAAADI. V was shortened by 5 bases and J by 7 bases, with 7 bases between the two germline ends. The CDR3 reads CASSPRNTQYF. CDR3 bases: TGCGCCAGCAGTCCCAGAAATACGCAGTATTTT.

The sample holds one count of this clone. V gene TRBV3-1 (or the pseudogene TRBV3-2) combines with J gene TRBJ1-2; possibly TRBD1 for D (5 bases). This CDR3 has 17 residues. Trimming pared 4 bases from V and 0 bases from J, leaving 18 bases between. From germline, CDR1 is LGHDT and CDR2 YNNKEL (reference sequence). CDR3 nucleotide sequence: TGTGCCAGCAGCCTGGGACTCAACCCGGGAGCTAACTATGGCTACACCTTC. The encoded protein is CASSLGLNPGANYGYTF.

V and J are TRBV5-6 and TRBJ2-2; maybe TRBD2 (6 bases). The CDR3 loop spans 16 amino acids. V was trimmed by 0 bases and J by 4 bases, leaving 13 bases between them. Germline V gene data show CDR1 as SGHDT and CDR2 as YYEEEE. CDR3 region: CASSLAASAFTGELFF. CDR3 coding DNA: TGTGCCAGCAGCTTGGCGGCTAGCGCTTTCACCGGGGAGCTGTTTTTT.

The V call is TRBV6-6, the J call TRBJ1-3, with D uncertain. Trimming took 2 bases from V and 11 from J, leaving 7 bases between them. Germline V gives CDR1 MNHNY, CDR2 SVGAGI (reference sequence). The CDR3 sequence is 11 residues long. The CDR3 here is CASSYEQAIYF. The CDR3 nucleotides are TGTGCCAGCAGTTACGAGCAAGCCATATATTTT.

The rearrangement links TRBV2 to TRBJ2-7; 11 bases agree with TRBD2. V dropped 6 bases and J dropped 1; count of bases not matched to a gene: 5. This CDR3 is built from 15 residues. CDR1 is SNHLY, CDR2 FYNNEI, per germline. The CDR3 nucleotides read TGTGCCAGCAGAGCGACTAGCGGGGTGTCCTACGAGCAGTACTTC. It translates to CASRATSGVSYEQYF.

Regarding this clone: The sample has other DNA sequences that encode this CDR3 too. The chain recombines TRBV11-2 with TRBJ2-1, with D possibly being TRBD2 (6 bases). Trimming removed 3 bases at V and 1 base at J, with 7 bases between. Germline CDR1 SGHAT, CDR2 FQNNGV. This CDR3 region has 14 residues. The chain's CDR3 is CASSFGGSYNEQFF. The CDR3 DNA sequence: TGTGCCAGCAGCTTCGGGGGATCCTACAATGAGCAGTTCTTC.

This clone was observed a handful of times. The genes are TRBV15 and TRBJ1-4; TRBD1 might be the D (6 bases). Germline CDR1 reads LNHNV; CDR2 reads YYDKDF (reference sequence). Trimming removed 5 bases at V and 0 bases at J, with 13 bases between. CDR3 length equals 16 residues. The CDR3 spells CATSGGNSATNEKLFF. CDR3 in DNA: TGTGCCACCAGCGGGGGCAACAGCGCAACTAATGAAAAACTGTTTTTT. Drawing the rest from reference TRBV15 and TRBJ1-4, the complete variable domain is DAMVIQNPRYQVTQFGKPVTLSCSQTLNHNVMYWYQQKSSQAPKLLFHYYDKDFNNEADTPDNFQSRRPNTSFCFLDIRSPGLGDTAMYLCATSGGNSATNEKLFFGSGTQLSVL.

V is TRBV23-1 and J is TRBJ1-5; D unresolved. TRBV23-1 is an ORF; its function is uncertain. Trimming removed 2 bases at V and 8 bases at J, with 16 bases between. The length of the CDR3 is 15 residues. The CDR3 loop is CASSQRRTTGKPQHF. The CDR3 DNA follows: TGCGCCAGCAGTCAAAGAAGAACGACGGGAAAGCCCCAGCATTTT.

The chain is built from TRBV2 and TRBJ2-5; 10 nucleotides align to TRBD2. Germline-derived CDR1 and CDR2 are SNHLY and FYNNEI. CDR3 length: 15 amino acids. The V segment lost 3 bases and the J segment 2 bases; nucleotides outside the gene matches: 3. The CDR3 spells CASSEGTSVQETQYF. The CDR3 DNA follows: TGTGCCAGCAGTGAGGGGACTAGCGTTCAAGAGACCCAGTACTTC.

The genes are TRBV5-1 and TRBJ1-6, with TRBD1 as a possible D gene (6 bases). Trimming took 0 bases from V and 9 from J, leaving 13 bases between them. CDR3 length: 15 amino acids. Germline CDR1 SGHRS, CDR2 YFSETQ. CDR3 in amino acids: CASSLVSAGVSPLHF. The CDR3 DNA is TGCGCCAGCAGCTTGGTTTCGGCAGGGGTTTCACCCCTCCACTTT.

V is TRBV30 and J is TRBJ1-6; D is unclear. The CDR3 consists of 14 residues. Trimming stripped 2 bases from V and 9 bases from J, with 14 bases between. The germline gives CDR1 GTSNPN, CDR2 SVGIG (reference sequence). Written as DNA, the CDR3 is TGTGCCTGGAGTCCCGGGGAACTAGTTTCACCCCTCCACTTT. This gives the protein CAWSPGELVSPLHF.

V and J are TRBV13 and TRBJ2-3, with TRBD2 as a possible D gene (6 bases). The CDR3 length is 15 residues. Germline CDR1 is PRHDT and CDR2 is FYEKMQ (reference sequence). Trimming removed 5 bases at V and 4 bases at J, with 16 bases between. CDR3 sequence (DNA): TGTGCCAGCAGCGATGCGGGACGCGGCTCAGATACGCAGTATTTT. Translation gives CASSDAGRGSDTQYF.

This clone was counted between two and nine times. V gene TRBV7-9 combines with J gene TRBJ2-1; D remains ambiguous. The CDR3 loop spans 15 amino acids. Between the trimmed V and J ends, which lost 5 bases and 7 bases, there was a span of 18 bases. In germline, CDR1 is SEHNR, CDR2 FQNEAQ (reference sequence). The CDR3: CASSKGASIMNEQFF. CDR3 DNA: TGTGCCAGCAGCAAAGGAGCGAGCATCATGAATGAGCAGTTCTTC.

The rearrangement links TRBV30 to TRBJ1-2, with TRBD1 identical over 11 bases. Germline trimming cut 1 base from V and 4 bases from J; bases unmatched to any gene: 5. CDR3 size: 15 residues. Germline V gives CDR1 GTSNPN, CDR2 SVGIG (reference sequence). The CDR3 loop reads CAWSARTGGGYGYTF. DNA for the CDR3: TGTGCCTGGAGTGCCCGGACAGGGGGCGGCTATGGCTACACCTTC.

The rearrangement uses TRBV4-1 and TRBJ2-2, with 7 nucleotides matching TRBD1. In germline, CDR1 is MGHRA, CDR2 YSYEKL. J lost 4 bases, V lost 4 bases, and 6 bases had no gene match. This CDR3 comprises 15 residues. Here the CDR3 DNA reads TGCGCCAGCAGCCTAGGGGACAGATCCACCGGGGAGCTGTTTTTT. It translates to CASSLGDRSTGELFF.

This clone was counted a single time. V usage is TRBV30 and J usage is TRBJ1-3; D ambiguous. From germline, CDR1 is GTSNPN and CDR2 SVGIG (reference sequence). V shed 3 bases and J shed 9 bases, with 12 bases lying between them. This CDR3 has 12 residues. CDR3 in amino acids: CAWRYVRGTIYF. The CDR3 DNA reads as TGTGCCTGGAGATATGTGCGAGGCACCATATATTTT.

This chain joins TRBV5-1 and TRBJ2-7; no clear D gene. The V gene's germline CDR1 is SGHRS and CDR2 YFSETQ. CDR3 length: 11 amino acids. Trimming pared 2 bases from V and 5 bases from J, leaving 5 bases between. In nucleotides, the CDR3 is TGCGCCAGCAGCTTAGCCCACGAGCAGTACTTC. Translating gives CASSLAHEQYF.